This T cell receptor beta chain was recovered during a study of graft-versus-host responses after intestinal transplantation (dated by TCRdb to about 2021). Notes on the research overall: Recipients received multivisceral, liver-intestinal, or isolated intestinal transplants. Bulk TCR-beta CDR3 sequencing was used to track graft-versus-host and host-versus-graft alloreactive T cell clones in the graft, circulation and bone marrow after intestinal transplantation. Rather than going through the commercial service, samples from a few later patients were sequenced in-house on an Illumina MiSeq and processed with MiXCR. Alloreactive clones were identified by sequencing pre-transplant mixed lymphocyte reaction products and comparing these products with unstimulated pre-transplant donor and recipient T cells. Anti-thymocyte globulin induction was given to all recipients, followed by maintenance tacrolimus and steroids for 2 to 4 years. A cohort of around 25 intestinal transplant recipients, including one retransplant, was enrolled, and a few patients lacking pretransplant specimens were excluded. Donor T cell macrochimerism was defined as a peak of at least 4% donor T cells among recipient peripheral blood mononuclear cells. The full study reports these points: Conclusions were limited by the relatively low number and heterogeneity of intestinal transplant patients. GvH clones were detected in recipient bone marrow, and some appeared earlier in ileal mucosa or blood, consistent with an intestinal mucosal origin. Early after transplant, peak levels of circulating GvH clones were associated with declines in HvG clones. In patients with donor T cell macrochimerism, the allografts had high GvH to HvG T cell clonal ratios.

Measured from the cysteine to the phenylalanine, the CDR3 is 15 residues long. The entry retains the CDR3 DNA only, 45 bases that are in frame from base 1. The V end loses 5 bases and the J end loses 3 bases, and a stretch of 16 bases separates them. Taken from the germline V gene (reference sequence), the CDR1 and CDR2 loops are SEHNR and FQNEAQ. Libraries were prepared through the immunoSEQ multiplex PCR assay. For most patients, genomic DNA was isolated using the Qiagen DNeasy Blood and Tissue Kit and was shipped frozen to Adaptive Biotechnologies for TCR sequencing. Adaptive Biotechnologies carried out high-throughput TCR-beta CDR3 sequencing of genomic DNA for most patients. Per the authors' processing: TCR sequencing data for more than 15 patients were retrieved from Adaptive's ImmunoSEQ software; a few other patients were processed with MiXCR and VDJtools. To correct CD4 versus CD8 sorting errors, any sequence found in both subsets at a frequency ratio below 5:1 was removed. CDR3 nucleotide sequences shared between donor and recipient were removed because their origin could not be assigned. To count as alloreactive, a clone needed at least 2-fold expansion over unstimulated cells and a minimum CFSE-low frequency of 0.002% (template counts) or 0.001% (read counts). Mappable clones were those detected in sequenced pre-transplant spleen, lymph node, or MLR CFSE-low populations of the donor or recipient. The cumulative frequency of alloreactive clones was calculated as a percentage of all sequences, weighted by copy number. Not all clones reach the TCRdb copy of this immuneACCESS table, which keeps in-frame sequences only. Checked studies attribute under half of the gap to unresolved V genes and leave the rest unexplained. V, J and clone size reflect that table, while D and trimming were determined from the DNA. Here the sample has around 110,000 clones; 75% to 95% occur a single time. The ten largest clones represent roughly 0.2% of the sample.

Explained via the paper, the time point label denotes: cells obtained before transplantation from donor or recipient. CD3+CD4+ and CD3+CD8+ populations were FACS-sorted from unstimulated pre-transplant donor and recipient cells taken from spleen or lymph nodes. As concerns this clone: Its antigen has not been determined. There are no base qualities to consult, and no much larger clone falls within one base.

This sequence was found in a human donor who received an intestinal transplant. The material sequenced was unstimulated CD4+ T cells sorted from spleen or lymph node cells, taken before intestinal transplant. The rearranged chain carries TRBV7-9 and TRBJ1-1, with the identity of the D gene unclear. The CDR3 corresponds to CASSRWAGTDTEAFF. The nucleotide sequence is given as TGTGCCAGCAGCCGATGGGCAGGCACCGACACTGAAGCTTTCTTT.